This TCR beta chain was captured by sequencing in a study of blood T cell repertoires in COVID-19. Background on the study: Samples of COVID-19 (acute and convalescent) were obtained from the United States, Italy and Spain.

Original data processing: Estimates of nucleated cell counts were drawn from the amplification of reference gene primers. The protocol was immunoSEQ multiplex PCR, while the TCRdb copy is restricted to in-frame clones and leaves out a portion. The D gene and trimming were derived from the DNA, and the V and J assignments and clone size from that table. The data show 200,000 to 250,000 clones, 84% seen once. The J segment lost 6 bases and the V segment lost 11 bases, leaving 14 bases of the junction unmatched. Germline V CDR1 and CDR2: MNHEY, SVGAGI. The CDR3 spans 15 residues. Input material: peripheral blood. The J gene is TRBJ2-1, the V gene TRBV6-5; 9 nucleotides line up with TRBD1. The receptor was derived from a woman of 80 years or more with active or convalescent COVID-19. The CDR3 sequence is CASKSGTGYRNEQFF. The CDR3 nucleotides are TGTGCCTCAAAATCCGGGACAGGGTACCGCAATGAGCAGTTCTTC.